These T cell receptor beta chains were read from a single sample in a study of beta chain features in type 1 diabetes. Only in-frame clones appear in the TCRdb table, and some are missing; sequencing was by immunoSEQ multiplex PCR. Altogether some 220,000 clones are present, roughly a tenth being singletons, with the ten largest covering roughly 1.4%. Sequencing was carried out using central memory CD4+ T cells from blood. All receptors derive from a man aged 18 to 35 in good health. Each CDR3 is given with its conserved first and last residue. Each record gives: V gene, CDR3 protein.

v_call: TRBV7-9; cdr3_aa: CASSPGNTQYF
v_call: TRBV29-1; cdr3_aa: CSVQMGQGSTEAFF
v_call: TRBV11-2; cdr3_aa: CASSVDRVGNEQFF
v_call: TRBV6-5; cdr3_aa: CASSYWTESTDTQYF
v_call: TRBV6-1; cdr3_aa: CASDRALGEETQYF
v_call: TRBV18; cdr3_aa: CASSSGQGTYEQYF
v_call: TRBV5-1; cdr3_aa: CASSFGPPTVNTEAFF
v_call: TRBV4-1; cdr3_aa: CASSQPGKGTEAFF
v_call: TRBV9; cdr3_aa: CASSPRGPAAYEQYF
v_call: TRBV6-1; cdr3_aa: CASWDGFAWEQYF
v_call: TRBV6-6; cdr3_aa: CASSYGPYYGYTF
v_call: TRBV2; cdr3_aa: CASSASGPSYNEQFF
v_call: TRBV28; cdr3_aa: CASSPPSGRSKYF
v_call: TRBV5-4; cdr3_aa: CASSRDRGFETQYF
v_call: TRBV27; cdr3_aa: CASSYKSTGRYTGELFF
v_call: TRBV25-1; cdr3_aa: CASSGSSAGEQFF
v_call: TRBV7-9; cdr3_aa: CASRLGSNTDTQYF
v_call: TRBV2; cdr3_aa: CASGSQTGGSGYTF
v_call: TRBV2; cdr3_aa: CASSRGLQETQYF
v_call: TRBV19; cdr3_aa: CATIRGQSYNEQFF
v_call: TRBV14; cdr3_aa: CASSQDIASGADTQYF
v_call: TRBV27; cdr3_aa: CASSSSGLAGVVNEQFF
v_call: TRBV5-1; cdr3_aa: CASSLGTQSNQPQHF
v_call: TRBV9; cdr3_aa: CASSAPKGRPYNEQFF
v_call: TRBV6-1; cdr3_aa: CASSLAGVKDIQYF
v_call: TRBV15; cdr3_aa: CATSRTPGSEFQLFF
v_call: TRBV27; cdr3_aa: CASSGLAMTGELFF
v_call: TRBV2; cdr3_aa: CASSETTDTQYF
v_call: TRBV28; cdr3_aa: CASSSPSLAGGNDEQFF
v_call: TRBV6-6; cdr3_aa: CAGSGDGSGANVLTF
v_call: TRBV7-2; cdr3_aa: CASSFRPHTEAFF
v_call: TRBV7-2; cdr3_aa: CASTQSNRGNQPQHF
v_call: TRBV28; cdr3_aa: CASSLPTSGVTDTQYF
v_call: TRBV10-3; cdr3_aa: CAIRGLAGGTYEQYF
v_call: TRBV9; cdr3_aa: CASSVGLLASYEQYF
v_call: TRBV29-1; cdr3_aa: CSARGGLADYNEQFF
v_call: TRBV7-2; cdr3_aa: CASSPGAGRDTQYF
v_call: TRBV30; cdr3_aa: CACSTGGTDTQYF
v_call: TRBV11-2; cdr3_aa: CASSPGLTDTQYF
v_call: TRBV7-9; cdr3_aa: CASSLIRTAKETQYF
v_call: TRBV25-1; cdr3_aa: CASSEGQLSGANVLTF
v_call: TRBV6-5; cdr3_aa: CASSSWTANEQFF
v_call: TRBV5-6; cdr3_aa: CASSLISDRGLNEQFF
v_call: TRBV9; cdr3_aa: CASSAGRSDTQYF
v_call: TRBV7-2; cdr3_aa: CASSLGFTDTQYF
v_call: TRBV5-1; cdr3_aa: CASSPGGVNEQFF
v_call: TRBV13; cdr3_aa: CASSFRDIRNTEAFF
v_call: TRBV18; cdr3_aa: CASSLNWAYNEQFF
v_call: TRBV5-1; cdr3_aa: CASKLNTGELFF
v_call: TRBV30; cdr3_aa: CAWSGVQGDQPQHF